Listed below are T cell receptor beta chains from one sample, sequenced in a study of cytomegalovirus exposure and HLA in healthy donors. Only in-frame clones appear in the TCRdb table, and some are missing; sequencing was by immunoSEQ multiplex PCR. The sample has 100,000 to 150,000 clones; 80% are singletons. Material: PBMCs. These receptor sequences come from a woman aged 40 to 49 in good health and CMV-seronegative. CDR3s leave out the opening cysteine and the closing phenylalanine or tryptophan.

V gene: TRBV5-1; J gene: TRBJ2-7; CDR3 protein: ASSSSYEQY
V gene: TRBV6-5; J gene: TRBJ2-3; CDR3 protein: ASSPGRGSTDTQY
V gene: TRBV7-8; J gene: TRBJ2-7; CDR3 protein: ASSGLAGGTYEQY
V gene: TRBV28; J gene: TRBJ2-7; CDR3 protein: ASSLGVGQYPDEQY
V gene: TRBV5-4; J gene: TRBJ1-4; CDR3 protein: ASSYDSATNEKLF
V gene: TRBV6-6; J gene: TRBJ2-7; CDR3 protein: ASRDRAQGSYEQY
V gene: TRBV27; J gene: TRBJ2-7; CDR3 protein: ASRGALPYEQY
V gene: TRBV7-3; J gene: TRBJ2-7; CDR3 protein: ASSTGSTGYEQY
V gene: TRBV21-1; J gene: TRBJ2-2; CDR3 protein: ASSLPYRQGGTTGELF
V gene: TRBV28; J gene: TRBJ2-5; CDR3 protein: ASSFLGAGYQETQY
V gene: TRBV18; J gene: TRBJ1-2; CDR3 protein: ASSLSGTGNGYT
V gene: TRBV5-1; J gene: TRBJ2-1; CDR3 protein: ASSRQGFDEQF
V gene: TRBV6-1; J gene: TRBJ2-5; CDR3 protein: ASSETSGGPETQY
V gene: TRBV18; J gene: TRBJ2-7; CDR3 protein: ASSLNRDREYEQY
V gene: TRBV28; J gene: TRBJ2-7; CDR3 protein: ASSLYQYRDRGNEQY
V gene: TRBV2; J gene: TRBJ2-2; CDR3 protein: ASSEVGSTGELF
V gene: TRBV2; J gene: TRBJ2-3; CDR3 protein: ASRDDRVMQY
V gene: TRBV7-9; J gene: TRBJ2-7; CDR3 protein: SSSLRTSGSTYEQY
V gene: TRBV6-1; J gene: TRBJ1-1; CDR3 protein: ASSVSGKGTEAF
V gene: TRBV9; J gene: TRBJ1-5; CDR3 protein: ASSAFGGEDQPQH
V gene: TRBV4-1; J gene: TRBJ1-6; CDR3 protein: ASSQGATSLLH
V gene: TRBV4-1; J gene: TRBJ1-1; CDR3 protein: ASSQSGTGVFRGTEAF
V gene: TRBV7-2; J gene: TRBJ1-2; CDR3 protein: ASSMLGGNYGYT
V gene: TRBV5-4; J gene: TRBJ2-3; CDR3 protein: ASSTGTSGGIDTQY
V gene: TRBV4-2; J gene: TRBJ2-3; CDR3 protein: ASSQELAPGDTQY
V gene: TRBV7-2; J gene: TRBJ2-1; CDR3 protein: ASSLEDYNEQF
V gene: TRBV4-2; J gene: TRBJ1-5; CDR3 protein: ASSQDSQGQPQH
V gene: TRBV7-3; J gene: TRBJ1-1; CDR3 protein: ASSLGRNTEAF
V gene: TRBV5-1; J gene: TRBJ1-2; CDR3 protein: ASSLQGLYGYT
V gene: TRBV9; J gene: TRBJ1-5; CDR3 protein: ASTYPRGRKNQPQH
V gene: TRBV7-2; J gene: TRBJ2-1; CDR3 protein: ASSLAGLNEQF
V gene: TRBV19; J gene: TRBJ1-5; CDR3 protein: ATTAYSNQPQH
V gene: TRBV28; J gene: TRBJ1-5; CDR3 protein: ASSSGYQPQH
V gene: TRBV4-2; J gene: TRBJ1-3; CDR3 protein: ASSQAVSGNTIY
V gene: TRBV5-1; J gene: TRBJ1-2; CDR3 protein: ASSVGQVDYGYT
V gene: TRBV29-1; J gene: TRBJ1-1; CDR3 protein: SVQGAGNTEAF
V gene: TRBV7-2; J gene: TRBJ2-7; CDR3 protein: ASSQTSGTYEQY
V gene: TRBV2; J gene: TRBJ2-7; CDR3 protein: ASTTTGSRSPL
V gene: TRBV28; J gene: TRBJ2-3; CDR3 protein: ASSLWTSGKETDTQY
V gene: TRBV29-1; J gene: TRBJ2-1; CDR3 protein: SVEDHYLSSYNEQF
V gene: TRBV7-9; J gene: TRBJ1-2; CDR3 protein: ASSPLTGVGNYGYT
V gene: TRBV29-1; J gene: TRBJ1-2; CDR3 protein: SAPRQGEYGYT
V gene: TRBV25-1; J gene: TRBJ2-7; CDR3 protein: ASDAGSYEQY
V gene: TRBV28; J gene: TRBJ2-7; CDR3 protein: ASSTRTGSGEQY
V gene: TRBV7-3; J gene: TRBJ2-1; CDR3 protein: ASSLRGSLYNEQF
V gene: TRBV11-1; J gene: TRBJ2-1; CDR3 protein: ASSRSGGEGGEQF
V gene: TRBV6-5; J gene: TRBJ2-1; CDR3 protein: ASSYGGGANEQF
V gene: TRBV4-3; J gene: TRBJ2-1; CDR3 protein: ASSHSVGYGVYEQF
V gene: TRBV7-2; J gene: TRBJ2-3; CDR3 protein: ASSTRRGLRTDTQY